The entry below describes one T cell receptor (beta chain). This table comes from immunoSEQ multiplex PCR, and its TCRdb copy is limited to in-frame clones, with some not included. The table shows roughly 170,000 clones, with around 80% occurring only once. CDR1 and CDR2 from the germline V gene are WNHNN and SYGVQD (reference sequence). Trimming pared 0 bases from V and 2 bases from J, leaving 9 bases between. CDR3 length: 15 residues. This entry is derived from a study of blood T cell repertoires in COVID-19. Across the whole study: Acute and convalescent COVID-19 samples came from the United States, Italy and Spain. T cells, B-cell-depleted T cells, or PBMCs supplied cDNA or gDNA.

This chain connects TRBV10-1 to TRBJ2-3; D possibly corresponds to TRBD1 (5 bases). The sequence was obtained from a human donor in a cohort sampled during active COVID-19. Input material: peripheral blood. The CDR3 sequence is CASSESGRATDTQYF. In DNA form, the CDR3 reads TGCGCCAGCAGTGAGTCCGGCAGGGCCACAGATACGCAGTATTTT.